This entry lists 19 T cell receptor beta chains sequenced from one sample in a study of blood T cell repertoires in COVID-19. Some clones are missing from TCRdb's copy, which holds only in-frame ones; the method was immunoSEQ multiplex PCR. This sample carries about 220,000 clones, just over 85% of them seen once, and the ten largest clones take less than 4.5%. Material: PBMCs or T cells enriched from blood (not recorded which). The receptors were gathered from a middle-aged woman with acute COVID-19.

V and J are TRBV6-2 or TRBV6-3 and TRBJ1-2; D is perhaps TRBD1 (5 bases). The V end was cut by 6 bases, the J end by 2 bases, with 10 bases between. Per germline, CDR1 MNHEY and CDR2 SVGEGT. This CDR3 is built from 13 residues. The CDR3, as DNA: TGTGCCAGCAGCCAACAGGTGAACTATGGCTACACCTTC. Amino acids: CASSQQVNYGYTF.

This clone was seen a handful of times. This chain connects TRBV30 to TRBJ1-2, with 8 bases aligning to TRBD1. Germline trimming cut 0 bases from V and 7 bases from J; bases unmatched to any gene: 10. The CDR3 totals 15 residues. Germline lookup yields CDR1 GTSNPN and CDR2 SVGIG (reference sequence). The CDR3 DNA is TGTGCCTGGAGTGTGCCAGGGGGCGGGGCAGGTGGCTACACCTTC. Translated: CAWSVPGGGAGGYTF.

This clone was seen more than once but under ten times. The rearrangement links TRBV18 to TRBJ1-6; 9 positions match TRBD1. With V trimmed by 8 bases and J by 10 bases, 9 bases remained unmatched. Germline lookup yields CDR1 KGHSH and CDR2 LQKENI. The CDR3 is 14 amino acids. The CDR3 sequence: CASNTGQGRSPLHF. CDR3 DNA: TGTGCCAGCAACACGGGACAGGGCCGATCACCCCTCCACTTT.

V gene TRBV27 combines with J gene TRBJ1-2, with 8 bases lining up with TRBD1. Germline V CDR1 and CDR2: MNHEY, SMNVEV (reference sequence). With 6 bases clipped from V and 8 bases from J, the junction kept 11 bases outside the gene matches. This CDR3 contains 14 residues. The chain's CDR3 is CASSHPGQASGYTF. CDR3 in DNA: TGTGCCAGCAGCCACCCGGGACAGGCGTCCGGCTACACCTTC.

The table lists this clone with a count of one. The rearrangement uses TRBV3-1 (or the pseudogene TRBV3-2) and TRBJ1-2; D is uncertain. V was clipped by 0 bases and J by 4 bases, with 6 bases between them. This CDR3 region has 13 residues. The germline CDR1 and CDR2 sequences are LGHDT and YNNKEL (reference sequence). The CDR3 reads CASSQDLSYGYTF. As DNA, the CDR3 is TGTGCCAGCAGCCAAGATCTCAGCTATGGCTACACCTTC.

The rearrangement uses TRBV3-1 (or the pseudogene TRBV3-2) and TRBJ1-2; possible D gene TRBD1, 6 bases. The length of the CDR3 is 18 residues. The germline V gene has CDR1 LGHDT and CDR2 YNNKEL (reference sequence). Trimming removed 0 bases from V and 1 base from J, with 18 bases in between. The chain's CDR3 is CASSQESLQGYLNYGYTF. The DNA of the CDR3 is TGTGCCAGCAGCCAAGAAAGCCTACAGGGATACCTTAACTATGGCTACACCTTC.

The V call is TRBV3-1 (or the pseudogene TRBV3-2), the J call TRBJ2-3, with 9 bases fitting TRBD2. Per germline, CDR1 LGHDT and CDR2 YNNKEL (reference sequence). Trimming cost V 4 bases and J 1 base; bases outside gene matches: 0. There are 14 residues in the CDR3. This CDR3 reads CASSLAGGTDTQYF. As DNA, the CDR3 is TGTGCCAGCAGCCTAGCGGGGGGCACAGATACGCAGTATTTT.

The chain is built from TRBV7-3 and TRBJ2-1; 8 bases fit TRBD2. CDR3 length: 15 amino acids. Germline V gene data show CDR1 as SGHTA and CDR2 as FQGTGA. With 5 bases clipped from V and 5 bases from J, the junction kept 8 bases outside the gene matches. Here the CDR3 DNA reads TGTGCCAGCAGCCCTATAGCGGGGAGGCACAATGAGCAGTTCTTC. It encodes CASSPIAGRHNEQFF. Variable domain in full (rest from reference TRBV7-3 and TRBJ2-1): GAGVSQTPSNKVTEKGKYVELRCDPISGHTALYWYRQSLGQGPEFLIYFQGTGAADDSGLPNDRFFAVRPEGSVSTLKIQRTERGDSAVYLCASSPIAGRHNEQFFGPGTRLTVL.

The CDR3 reads CASSHGAGRNEQYF. The CDR3 DNA follows: TGTGCCAGCAGCCACGGGGCGGGGAGGAACGAGCAGTACTTC. V and J are TRBV5-4 and TRBJ2-7, with D possibly being TRBD2 (6 bases). This CDR3 is 14 amino acids long. Germline V CDR1 and CDR2: SGHNT, YYREEE (reference sequence). The V and J ends lost 4 bases and 5 bases respectively, with 16 bases between them.

This clone was counted a few times. This sequence joins TRBV14 and TRBJ2-1; the match to TRBD2 covers 10 bases. J was trimmed by 6 bases and V by 2 bases; bases with no gene match: 4. Germline values: CDR1 SGHDN, CDR2 FVKESK. The CDR3 runs to 15 residues. The CDR3 DNA reads TGTGCCAGCAGCCAAAGCGGGGGGGCGGGCAATGAGCAGTTCTTC. It specifies CASSQSGGAGNEQFF.

This chain links TRBV15 with TRBJ2-2, with TRBD1 identical over 10 bases. J gave up 5 bases and V 2 bases, and 5 bases lay outside the gene matches. This CDR3 spans 16 amino acids. Germline lookup yields CDR1 LNHNV and CDR2 YYDKDF (reference sequence). The CDR3 nucleotides read TGTGCCACCAGCAGAACTGGGACAGGGGTGACCGGGGAGCTGTTTTTT. It encodes CATSRTGTGVTGELFF. Filled out from reference TRBV15 and TRBJ2-2, the complete variable domain reads DAMVIQNPRYQVTQFGKPVTLSCSQTLNHNVMYWYQQKSSQAPKLLFHYYDKDFNNEADTPDNFQSRRPNTSFCFLDIRSPGLGDTAMYLCATSRTGTGVTGELFFGEGSRLTVL.

This chain uses TRBV18 with TRBJ1-1; D is ambiguous. V was clipped by 3 bases and J by 0 bases, with 8 bases between them. This CDR3 spans 14 amino acids. Per the germline V gene, CDR1 is KGHSH and CDR2 is LQKENI. The CDR3 loop is CASSPRGMNTEAFF. The CDR3 DNA is TGTGCCAGCTCACCTCGGGGAATGAACACTGAAGCTTTCTTT.

The chain combines TRBV7-9 with TRBJ1-1, with a tentative D call TRBD1 (6 bases). The V and J ends lost 4 bases and 10 bases respectively, with 31 bases between them. CDR1 SEHNR and CDR2 FQNEAQ come from the germline V gene (reference sequence). The CDR3 sequence is 18 residues long. The CDR3 nucleotides read TGTGCCAGCAGCTCCTCAGGGTTGGGGGCACTTCTTAGTTCTGGAGCTTTCTTT. As protein: CASSSSGLGALLSSGAFF.

The V call is TRBV29-1, the J call TRBJ2-1, with a tentative D call TRBD1 (6 bases). The V gene lost 1 base and the J gene lost 0 bases, with 10 bases spanning the gap. Germline V gives CDR1 SQVTM, CDR2 ANQGSEA. The CDR3 runs to 15 residues. The CDR3 DNA reads TGCAGCGTTGAAGGGACAGTCAGCTCCTACAATGAGCAGTTCTTC. Protein product: CSVEGTVSSYNEQFF.

This rearrangement joins TRBV6-5 to TRBJ1-2, with 9 bases identical to TRBD1. The V gene's germline CDR1 is MNHEY and CDR2 SVGAGI. The CDR3 runs to 13 residues. J gave up 7 bases and V 6 bases, and 6 bases lay outside the gene matches. The CDR3 DNA is TGTGCCAGCAGCGTGGGACAGGGTAGTGGCTACACCTTC. Translated: CASSVGQGSGYTF.

As for this clone: Other nucleotide sequences in the sample specify the same CDR3. The DNA for the CDR3 is TGTGCCTCACGACGCGGGAACACTGAAGCTTTCTTT. Translation: CASRRGNTEAFF. This chain joins TRBV19 and TRBJ1-1; no definite D call. V lost 11 bases, J lost 1 base, and 11 bases lay in between. The germline gives CDR1 LNHDA, CDR2 SQIVND (reference sequence). This CDR3 spans 12 amino acids.

CDR3 in DNA: TGTGCCGGACAGACAGGGCGCGGAAACACCATATATTTT. Residues: CAGQTGRGNTIYF. V is TRBV2 and J is TRBJ1-3, with TRBD1 matching over 7 bases. Germline V gives CDR1 SNHLY, CDR2 FYNNEI. This CDR3 has 13 amino acids. With 11 bases clipped from V and 4 bases from J, the junction kept 8 bases outside the gene matches.

This chain uses TRBV28 with TRBJ2-3; D might be TRBD1 (6 bases). Looked up from germline, CDR1 is MDHEN and CDR2 is SYDVKM. This CDR3 comprises 14 residues. V lost 5 bases and J 0 bases, leaving 9 bases between the germline ends. DNA for the CDR3: TGTGCCAGCAGTCCTACAGGGAGCACAGATACGCAGTATTTT. Encoded protein: CASSPTGSTDTQYF.

As regards this clone: Its ends do not fully match the called genes, so a read error is possible. This chain connects TRBV6-1 to TRBJ2-7; the D is unclear. This CDR3 region has 11 residues. Germline V gene data show CDR1 as MNHNS and CDR2 as SASEGT. CDR3 protein: CASREDTQQYF. In nucleotides, the CDR3 is TGTGCCAGCAGGGAAGACACCCAGCAGTACTTC.